The rows below give T cell receptor beta chains drawn from one sample of a study of T cell changes during pregnancy in multiple sclerosis. Produced via immunoSEQ multiplex PCR; TCRdb's table is partial and in-frame only. Of roughly 52,000 clones in the sample, 75% to 90% were seen once. The sample was CD4+ T cells from peripheral blood mononuclear cells, taken in the first trimester of pregnancy. All receptors come from a female donor with multiple sclerosis, enrolled in a pregnancy study. Both conserved end residues are part of each CDR3. D genes are given only for firm matches. A row's size may be missing; if present it is once, few, many or a size class.

NA	TRBV18	TRBJ2-1	TRBD1	TGTGCCAGCTCACGTCCGGGACAGGGGGTCAATGAGCAGTTCTTC	CASSRPGQGVNEQFF
NA	TRBV28	TRBJ1-2	NA	TGTGCCAGCAGTCCCGGGTCCTACAGGGCGTCGGGTGGCTACACCTTC	CASSPGSYRASGGYTF
NA	TRBV4-3	TRBJ2-1	TRBD2	TGCGCCAGCAGCCAACGCTGGGCTAGCGGGGGGGCCGGCTACAATGAGCAGTTCTTC	CASSQRWASGGAGYNEQFF
NA	TRBV11-2	TRBJ1-4	TRBD1	TGTGCCAGCAGTCCGTCCGGGGACAGGGATTACCCCACTAATGAAAAACTGTTTTTT	CASSPSGDRDYPTNEKLFF
NA	TRBV19	TRBJ1-2	NA	TGTGCCAGCGGGGGAGACGGAAACTATGGCTACACCTTC	CASGGDGNYGYTF
NA	TRBV6-4	TRBJ2-1	TRBD2	TGTGCCAGCGGGACTAGCATAAGCTCCTACAATGAGCAGTTCTTC	CASGTSISSYNEQFF
NA	TRBV5-1	TRBJ1-3	NA	TGCGCCAGCAGCTTGCAGGGGGGAAACACCATATATTTT	CASSLQGGNTIYF
NA	TRBV28	TRBJ2-7	NA	TGTGCCAGCAGTGGAGTTTACGAGCAGTACTTC	CASSGVYEQYF
NA	TRBV7-9	TRBJ2-7	NA	TGTGCCAGCAGCTTCGACTTATCCTACGAGCAGTACTTC	CASSFDLSYEQYF
NA	TRBV2	TRBJ1-4	TRBD1	TGTGCCAGCAGTACGGACAGGGAGGAAGAAAAACTGTTTTTT	CASSTDREEEKLFF
once	TRBV20-1	TRBJ1-1	NA	TGCAGTCACAGGTCCAGCACTGAAGCTTTCTTT	CSHRSSTEAFF
NA	TRBV4-1	TRBJ1-4	TRBD1	TGCGCCAGCAGCCAGCTGAGGACAGGGTTTGAAAAACTGTTTTTT	CASSQLRTGFEKLFF
NA	TRBV7-6	TRBJ2-1	NA	TGTGCCAGCAGCCATCAAACAGGGAACCCCTACAATGAGCAGTTCTTC	CASSHQTGNPYNEQFF
NA	TRBV4-1	TRBJ1-6	NA	TGCGCCAGCAGCCCGACGGGCGTCGGGGGGCTTAGATCCTATAATTCACCCCTCCACTTT	CASSPTGVGGLRSYNSPLHF
NA	TRBV18	TRBJ1-1	NA	TGTGCCAGCTCACACAGGGTCGACGGTGAAGCTTTCTTT	CASSHRVDGEAFF
NA	TRBV28	TRBJ2-7	TRBD2	TGTGCCAGCAGTTTGGGAGGGAAGCCAATCTACGAGCAGTACTTC	CASSLGGKPIYEQYF
few	TRBV5-4	TRBJ1-1	TRBD1	TGTGCCAGCAGCTTAGGACAGGGCGGGGGGGACACTGAAGCTTTCTTT	CASSLGQGGGDTEAFF
NA	TRBV19	TRBJ1-1	NA	TGTGCCAGTAGGCGCCCACTTACTGAAGCTTTCTTT	CASRRPLTEAFF
NA	TRBV5-4	TRBJ2-1	TRBD2	TGTGCCAGCAGCAAGGGACTAGCGGGGGTCAATGAGCAGTTCTTC	CASSKGLAGVNEQFF
NA	TRBV12-5	TRBJ2-7	NA	TGTGCTAGTGGTATGGGACTCGGAGGCGAGCAGTACTTC	CASGMGLGGEQYF
once	TRBV5-1	TRBJ2-5	TRBD1	TGCGCCAGCAGCCTCGGGGGGACAGGGTCGCAAGAGACCCAGTACTTC	CASSLGGTGSQETQYF
NA	TRBV19	TRBJ1-2	NA	TGTGCCAGTAGTATGAGACAGACTAACTATGGCTACACCTTC	CASSMRQTNYGYTF
NA	TRBV19	TRBJ2-5	NA	TGTGCCAGTAGTATACAGGGTCGAGAGACCCAGTACTTC	CASSIQGRETQYF
NA	TRBV2	TRBJ1-1	TRBD1	TGTGCCAGCAATCCGGGACAGGGGTTTCAAGCTTTCTTT	CASNPGQGFQAFF
NA	TRBV2	TRBJ1-4	TRBD1	TGTGCCAGCAGGATTACAGGGGGTGGGGAAAAACTGTTTTTT	CASRITGGGEKLFF
once	TRBV5-1	TRBJ1-1	TRBD1	TGCGCCAGCAGCGGAACAGGGGACACTGAAGCTTTCTTT	CASSGTGDTEAFF
NA	TRBV7-2	TRBJ1-6	TRBD1	TGTGCCAGCAGCCCAAACCCGCTACCGGGACAGAATTCACCCCTCCACTTT	CASSPNPLPGQNSPLHF
NA	TRBV6-6	TRBJ1-2	TRBD1	TGTGCCAGCAGTACGCCAGGAGGGGGGACAGGCTATGGCTACACCTTC	CASSTPGGGTGYGYTF
NA	TRBV5-1	TRBJ2-1	NA	TGCGCCAGCAGCTTTAGCGGGACAGGGAATGAGCAGTTCTTC	CASSFSGTGNEQFF
NA	TRBV6-6	TRBJ2-7	NA	TGTGCCAGCACCTTAATGACAGGCTTAGGTGGGGACGAGCAGTACTTC	CASTLMTGLGGDEQYF
NA	TRBV29-1	TRBJ2-1	TRBD1	TGCAGCGTTGGGACTTCCAGGGGGTCCTACAATGAGCAGTTCTTC	CSVGTSRGSYNEQFF
NA	TRBV5-1	TRBJ1-1	TRBD1	TGCGCCAGCAGCTTTGGGGACAGGGGACCGAACACTGAAGCTTTCTTT	CASSFGDRGPNTEAFF
NA	TRBV4-2	TRBJ2-7	NA	TGTGCCAGCAGCCCAGGAGGGAGTCCGGGCGAGCAGTACTTC	CASSPGGSPGEQYF
NA	TRBV19	TRBJ2-3	NA	TGTGCCAGTAGTATCAGAAGGGAGGTCGGCACAGATACGCAGTATTTT	CASSIRREVGTDTQYF
once	TRBV5-1	TRBJ1-1	TRBD1	TGCGCCAGCAGCTTTGGACAGGGCGGGAACACTGAAGCTTTCTTT	CASSFGQGGNTEAFF
NA	TRBV30	TRBJ2-2	TRBD2	TGTGCCTGGAGTGTTCTAGCGGGATCAACCGGGGAGCTGTTTTTT	CAWSVLAGSTGELFF
NA	TRBV19	TRBJ2-7	TRBD2	TGTGCCAGTAGTATTGGACTAGCGGGGGTATACGAGCAGTACTTC	CASSIGLAGVYEQYF
NA	TRBV9	TRBJ2-3	TRBD2	TGTGCCAGCAGCGTCGCTCCTCTAGCGGGAGACACAGATACGCAGTATTTT	CASSVAPLAGDTDTQYF
NA	TRBV7-3	TRBJ2-3	TRBD2	TGTGCCAGCAGCTCTGGACTAGCGGAAGATACGCAGTATTTT	CASSSGLAEDTQYF
NA	TRBV5-1	TRBJ2-1	TRBD2	TGCGCCAGCAGCCCGGCGGCGGGAGGGCTTGACAATGAGCAGTTCTTC	CASSPAAGGLDNEQFF
once	TRBV6-6	TRBJ2-5	NA	TGTGCCAGCAGTTACACAACAGGGAAAGAGACCCAGTACTTC	CASSYTTGKETQYF
NA	TRBV18	TRBJ2-2	NA	TGTGCCAGCTCACATCTACAGGAAACCGGGGAGCTGTTTTTT	CASSHLQETGELFF
NA	TRBV7-8	TRBJ2-7	TRBD1	TGTGCCAGCAGCTTAGCGAAGGGACAGGGATGGCTGCAATACGAGCAGTACTTC	CASSLAKGQGWLQYEQYF
NA	TRBV15	TRBJ1-4	TRBD1	TGTGCCACCAGCAAAAACAGGGGATTTAATGAAAAACTGTTTTTT	CATSKNRGFNEKLFF
NA	TRBV7-3	TRBJ2-3	TRBD2	TGTGCCAGCGGTAGCGGGAGGTCCGATACGCAGTATTTT	CASGSGRSDTQYF
NA	TRBV18	TRBJ2-5	NA	TGTGCCAGCTCACCACAGTCTAGGGGGACCCAGTACTTC	CASSPQSRGTQYF
NA	TRBV5-5	TRBJ2-3	TRBD2	TGTGCCAGCAGCTTGACAGCGGGAGGCCACACAGATACGCAGTATTTT	CASSLTAGGHTDTQYF
NA	TRBV6-1	TRBJ1-6	NA	TGTGCCAGCAGTGAGCGTCTAGACTTCTATAATTCACCCCTCCACTTT	CASSERLDFYNSPLHF
NA	TRBV29-1	TRBJ1-2	NA	TGCAGCGTTTATACGTCCGGACTTGGGAACTATGGCTACACCTTC	CSVYTSGLGNYGYTF
few	TRBV4-2	TRBJ1-1	NA	TGTGCCAGCAGCCAAGACCAGGGTTCCACTGAAGCTTTCTTT	CASSQDQGSTEAFF
NA	TRBV5-4	TRBJ1-4	NA	TGTGCCAGCAGTCCTGGGGGGTCAAGCGGGCTAAAACTGTTTTTT	CASSPGGSSGLKLFF